The T cell receptor (beta chain) described here comes from a study of blood T cell repertoires in COVID-19. Study-wide context: In each case, the material was cDNA or gDNA derived from T cells, B-cell-depleted T cells, or PBMCs.

Trimming cost V 8 bases and J 1 base; bases outside gene matches: 7. Germline V gene sequence: CDR1 SGHTA, CDR2 FQGNSA. This CDR3 has 15 residues. This table comes from immunoSEQ multiplex PCR, and its TCRdb copy is limited to in-frame clones, with some not included. The repertoire holds over 130,000 clones, 80% to 90% seen once, with roughly 3.3% in the top ten. This rearrangement joins TRBV7-2 to TRBJ1-1; 10 nucleotides align to TRBD1. The receptor comes from a man between 65 and 85 years old with acute or convalescent COVID-19. Sequencing was done on a sample of peripheral blood. CDR3 amino acids: CASSRTGGKNTEAFF. The DNA for the CDR3 is TGTGCCAGCTCCCGGACAGGGGGTAAGAACACTGAAGCTTTCTTT.